This TCR beta chain came from a study of blood T cell repertoires in COVID-19. Overall study context: Samples came from the United States, Italy and Spain, spanning acute and convalescent COVID-19.

The CDR3 sequence is 14 residues long. Trimming took 6 bases from V and 3 from J, leaving 12 bases between them. The germline gives CDR1 MNHEY, CDR2 SVGEGT. Produced via immunoSEQ multiplex PCR; TCRdb's table is partial and in-frame only. The table shows 150,000 to 200,000 clones, with less than 85% occurring only once. This rearrangement joins TRBV6-2 or TRBV6-3 to TRBJ2-1, with D possibly TRBD1 on 6 matching bases. This clonotype originated in a human donor with acute or convalescent COVID-19. The donor label of this sample is uncertain. The sample consisted of peripheral blood. This chain's CDR3 is CASSLTGIYNEQFF. The CDR3 region has the DNA TGTGCCAGCAGCTTGACAGGAATCTACAATGAGCAGTTCTTC.